The 21 T cell receptor beta chains below come from one sample, sequenced in a study of blood T cells in healthy people across ages. A J-beta primer mix and a sample-barcoded 5' primer were used in a second PCR of about 7 to 12 cycles. TCRdb fed the 5' RACE reads into MiXCR, producing one record per CDR3 protein. This sample has about 970,000 distinct CDR3 sequences, with roughly half found just once. What was sequenced was blood. These receptors came from a woman aged 55-70 years in good health.

The chain recombines TRBV6-6 with TRBJ2-5, with TRBD1 matching over 8 bases. Germline V CDR1 and CDR2: MNHNY, SVGAGI (reference sequence). This CDR3 is 13 amino acids long. Trimming removed 5 bases from V and 11 bases from J; junction bases left unmatched: 10. The CDR3 loop reads CASSRGQAYGQYF. CDR3 nucleotide sequence: TGTGCCAGCAGTAGGGGACAGGCCTACGGGCAGTACTTC.

V gene TRBV7-2 combines with J gene TRBJ1-5; D is unclear. CDR3 length: 15 residues. Germline assignment: CDR1 SGHTA and CDR2 FQGNSA. Trimming cost V 2 bases and J 1 base, with 9 bases left between them. The CDR3 here is CASSLRSQSNQPQHF. CDR3 sequence (DNA): TGTGCCAGCAGCTTAAGAAGCCAGAGCAATCAGCCCCAGCATTTT.

The chain is built from TRBV6-4 and TRBJ1-2, with 11 bases matching TRBD1. V lost 3 bases to trimming and J lost 8 bases; unmatched junction nucleotides: 14. Germline CDR1 MRHNA, CDR2 SNTAGT. This CDR3 comprises 17 residues. This CDR3 is CASSDSGQGATDRGYTF. The CDR3 DNA sequence: TGTGCCAGCAGTGATTCAGGACAGGGGGCGACGGATCGCGGCTACACCTTC.

This clonotype was seen only a few times. The chain joins TRBV7-2 to TRBJ2-7; no definite D call. The V gene's germline CDR1 is SGHTA and CDR2 FQGNSA. Between the trimmed V and J ends, which lost 1 base and 9 bases, there was a span of 13 bases. The CDR3 is 13 amino acids. CDR3 residues: CASSLGLIGVQYF. Written as DNA, the CDR3 is TGTGCCAGCAGCTTAGGGCTCATAGGAGTGCAGTACTTC.

The chain is built from TRBV29-1 and TRBJ2-1, with 13 bases identical to TRBD2. This CDR3 has 17 amino acids. CDR1 is SQVTM and CDR2 is ANQGSEA in the germline V gene. V trimming: 5 bases; J trimming: 2 bases; junction bases outside the gene matches: 9. The CDR3 nucleotides read TGCAGCGTTATAGGGACTAGCGGGAAGGTTCCCTACAATGAGCAGTTCTTC. It specifies CSVIGTSGKVPYNEQFF.

The chain combines TRBV7-2 with TRBJ2-3, with D unresolved. The CDR3 is made up of 14 amino acids. Trimming pared 2 bases from V and 4 bases from J, leaving 10 bases between. Germline V lookup: CDR1 SGHTA, CDR2 FQGNSA. In DNA, the CDR3 is TGTGCCAGCAGCTTATTCGGCGTCCCAGATACGCAGTATTTT. As protein: CASSLFGVPDTQYF. The full variable domain, with the rest looked up from reference TRBV7-2 and TRBJ2-3, is GAGVSQSPSNKVTEKGKDVELRCDPISGHTALYWYRQSLGQGLEFLIYFQGNSAPDKSGLPSDRFSAERTGGSVSTLTIQRTQQEDSAVYLCASSLFGVPDTQYFGPGTRLTVL.

V and J are TRBV5-6 and TRBJ2-1, with D possibly TRBD2 on 5 matching bases. Near its end, the DNA agrees better with TRBJ2-7, so the J call may be wrong. The CDR3 runs to 16 residues. Germline V gene data show CDR1 as SGHDT and CDR2 as YYEEEE. The CDR3 DNA is TGTGCCAGCAGCTTGGTTCGGACTGGTGCCTACAATGAGCAGTACTTC. This sequence encodes CASSLVRTGAYNEQYF.

The chain links TRBV29-1 to TRBJ1-2, with D possibly TRBD1 on 5 matching bases. The CDR3 totals 12 residues. CDR1 is SQVTM, CDR2 ANQGSEA, per germline. V gave up 5 bases and J gave up 8 bases, with 15 bases separating them. The CDR3 region has the DNA TGCAGCGTTCCTTTGGCAGGGAAAGGCTACACCTTC. Residues: CSVPLAGKGYTF. Using reference TRBV29-1 and TRBJ1-2 for the parts outside the CDR3, the full variable domain is SAVISQKPSRDICQRGTSLTIQCQVDSQVTMMFWYRQQPGQSLTLIATANQGSEATYESGFVIDKFPISRPNLTFSTLTVSNMSPEDSSIYLCSVPLAGKGYTFGSGTRLTVV.

The gene calls are TRBV20-1 and TRBJ1-6, with 8 bases identical to TRBD1. The CDR3 loop spans 15 amino acids. Germline V gene data show CDR1 as DFQATT and CDR2 as SNEGSKA (reference sequence). V dropped 2 bases and J dropped 3; count of bases not matched to a gene: 3. The CDR3 protein is CSARRDRNYNSPLHF. The CDR3 nucleotides read TGCAGTGCTAGAAGGGACAGGAACTATAATTCACCCCTCCACTTT.

V and J are TRBV20-1 and TRBJ2-1; TRBD2 matches 13 bases. CDR1 and CDR2 (germline): DFQATT, SNEGSKA (reference sequence). The V gene end was trimmed by 5 bases and the J gene end by 6 bases; junction bases not matched to a gene: 10. This CDR3 is built from 16 residues. The CDR3 spells CSAASRTSGGLNEQFF. The CDR3 DNA is TGCAGTGCTGCCTCGCGGACTAGCGGGGGACTCAATGAGCAGTTCTTC.

The rearrangement joins TRBV7-9 to TRBJ1-4; the D is unclear. V lost 5 bases and J lost 8, with 18 bases in between. Per germline, CDR1 SEHNR and CDR2 FQNEAQ (reference sequence). The CDR3 has 15 amino acids. CDR3 sequence reads: CASSNIDRLEEKLFF. CDR3 nucleotides: TGTGCCAGCAGCAACATCGACCGGCTGGAGGAAAAACTGTTTTTT.

The rearrangement joins TRBV6-1 to TRBJ2-2; 10 bases match TRBD2. Germline CDR1 and CDR2: MNHNS and SASEGT. Trimming removed 7 bases from V and 3 bases from J; junction bases left unmatched: 14. This CDR3 contains 18 residues. The DNA for the CDR3 is TGTGCCAGCACCCCGTTCCCTAGCGGGAGATGGGACACCGGGGAGCTGTTTTTT. Residues: CASTPFPSGRWDTGELFF.

CDR3: CSAFRSQETQYF. CDR3 nucleotide sequence: TGCAGCGCATTTCGGAGCCAAGAGACCCAGTACTTC. The rearrangement joins TRBV20-1 to TRBJ2-5; D ambiguous. The length of the CDR3 is 12 residues. CDR1 and CDR2 from the germline V gene are DFQATT and SNEGSKA (reference sequence).

The genes are TRBV12-3 or TRBV12-4 and TRBJ2-3; 12 bases map to TRBD2. The CDR3 loop spans 15 amino acids. V was clipped by 6 bases and J by 10 bases; unmatched bases: 11. In nucleotides, the CDR3 is TGTGCCAGCAGCCCCCAGGGACTAGCGGGCAGGGCGCAGTATTTT. It encodes CASSPQGLAGRAQYF.

The V and J genes are TRBV3-1 and TRBJ1-1; the D gene is possibly TRBD1 (5 bases). Germline V gene sequence: CDR1 LGHDT, CDR2 YNNKEL (reference sequence). V was trimmed by 4 bases and J by 5 bases, leaving 14 bases between them. The CDR3 has 14 amino acids. CDR3 sequence: CASSPQARRTEAFF. CDR3 nucleotides: TGTGCCAGCAGCCCACAGGCCCGGAGGACTGAAGCTTTCTTT.

The chain links TRBV11-1 to TRBJ2-1; 7 nucleotides agree with TRBD2. The junction had 22 bases not matched to a gene; V was cut back by 4 bases and J by 1 base. CDR1 and CDR2 (germline): SGHAT, FQDESV (reference sequence). CDR3 length: 21 residues. In DNA form, the CDR3 reads TGTGCCAGCAGCTCCGGATCTAGCCGGGGAGGGCCCTGGAGGTCCTACAATGAGCAGTTCTTC. This codes for CASSSGSSRGGPWRSYNEQFF.

The chain couples TRBV21-1 to TRBJ2-7; the table assigns TRBD2, which was not confirmed against the DNA. TRBV21-1 constitutes a pseudogene. This CDR3 spans 19 amino acids. The CDR3 DNA sequence: TGTGCCAGCAGCAGAAAACGGACTAGCGGGAGATTCCTCTCCTACGAGCAGTACTTC. It encodes CASSRKRTSGRFLSYEQYF.

The rearrangement joins TRBV29-1 to TRBJ2-1, with D tentatively TRBD2 (5 bases). CDR1 is SQVTM and CDR2 is ANQGSEA in the germline V gene. Trimming removed 8 bases from V and 10 bases from J, with 21 bases in between. This CDR3 region has 13 residues. The CDR3 is CSSAGRERSEQFF. The CDR3, as DNA: TGCAGCTCGGCGGGCCGAGAACGATCGGAGCAGTTCTTC.

The CDR3 sequence: CAISELGDHGYTF. The CDR3 nucleotides read TGTGCCATCAGTGAGTTAGGGGACCATGGCTACACCTTC. The chain carries TRBV10-3 and TRBJ1-2; TRBD1 might be the D (5 bases). The CDR3 sequence is 13 residues long. Germline V CDR1 and CDR2: ENHRY, SYGVKD. With 1 base removed from V and 6 bases from J, the gap between germline ends came to 9 bases.

This clonotype was observed once. The V gene is TRBV4-2, the J gene TRBJ2-1; 13 bases are shared with TRBD2. V dropped 2 bases and J dropped 3; count of bases not matched to a gene: 7. This CDR3 is built from 18 residues. CDR1 is LGHNA and CDR2 is YNFKEQ in the germline V gene. CDR3 in amino acids: CASSQRLAGGSNYNEQFF. In DNA, the CDR3 is TGTGCCAGCAGCCAAAGACTAGCGGGAGGTAGTAACTACAATGAGCAGTTCTTC.

The chain uses TRBV7-9 and TRBJ1-1; D remains ambiguous. Trimming left V 3 bases short and J 5 bases short, with 10 bases between. Germline V gene lookup returns CDR1 SEHNR and CDR2 FQNEAQ (reference sequence). The CDR3 covers 13 residues. The CDR3: CASSLKTGTEAFF. The CDR3 DNA is TGTGCCAGCAGCTTGAAAACCGGGACTGAAGCTTTCTTT.